A selection of T cell receptor beta chains follows, all from one sample in a study of T-cell reconstitution after alpha-beta-depleted transplantation in children. TCRdb re-derived calls from the PCR reads in MiXCR, one entry per CDR3 protein. Altogether 250,000 to 300,000 distinct CDR3 sequences are present, 10% being singletons, with the ten largest covering approximately 7%. Sequenced material: PBMCs, taken before TCRalphabeta/CD19-depleted stem cell transplant. These receptors all stem from a boy in the first two years of life with acute myeloid leukemia, due to receive a stem cell transplant. Both conserved end residues are part of each CDR3. A D gene is named only where the DNA matches it firmly. Clone size, where shown, is once, few, many, or a class for clones that have expanded.

TRBJ2-4 | few | TRBD2 | TRBV15 | TGTGCCACCAGCAGAGAGCCCCTCGGGACTAGGAAAAACATTCAGTACTTC | CATSREPLGTRKNIQYF
TRBJ2-7 | few | TRBD1 | TRBV7-9 | TGTGCCAGCAGCCCCGGACAGGGGACCGCCGCCTACGAGCAGTACTTC | CASSPGQGTAAYEQYF
TRBJ2-7 | few | NA | TRBV7-9 | TGTGCCAGCAGCTTAAGAACGGGACACCCGGACGCCACCGCTTTC | CASSLRTGHPDATAF
TRBJ2-7 | few | NA | TRBV28 | TGTGCCAGCAGAGCTCGGGGTGCCTACGAGCAGTACTTC | CASRARGAYEQYF
TRBJ2-1 | many | NA | TRBV20-1 | TGCAGTGCTCTCCCTTGGAACACGTACAATGAGCAGTTCTTC | CSALPWNTYNEQFF
TRBJ2-2 | few | NA | TRBV3-1 | TGTGCCAGCAGCCAAGCGGGGCCCTTGGGGACCGGGGAGCTGTTTTTT | CASSQAGPLGTGELFF
TRBJ2-7 | NA | TRBD2 | TRBV10-1 | TGCGCCAGCAGTGAGACTAGCGGGAGCTCTTCACCTTACGAGCAGTACTTC | CASSETSGSSSPYEQYF
TRBJ2-2 | many | TRBD1 | TRBV6-1 | TGTGCCAGCAGCTCGGACAGGGCGAACACCGGGGAGCTGTTTTTT | CASSSDRANTGELFF
TRBJ2-1 | many | NA | TRBV3-1 | TGTGCCAGCAGCCCGGCCAATCCGGGGGACAATGAGCAGTTCTTC | CASSPANPGDNEQFF
TRBJ1-1 | many | NA | TRBV4-3 | TGCGCCAGCAGCCAAGGGGAGGGGGACACTGAAGCTTTCTTT | CASSQGEGDTEAFF
TRBJ1-2 | NA | NA | TRBV7-9 | TGTGCCAGCAGGGAGACCGGGCCTCCGGCAGGCTACACCTTC | CASRETGPPAGYTF
TRBJ2-7 | many | NA | TRBV4-3 | TGCGCCAGCAGCCAAGATATACATTCTTTTCCCTACGAGCAGTACTTC | CASSQDIHSFPYEQYF
TRBJ2-3 | many | TRBD1 | TRBV7-8 | TGTGCCAGCAGCTCGTACCTGACAGGGGACGGAGATACGCAGTATTTT | CASSSYLTGDGDTQYF
TRBJ2-3 | many | NA | TRBV20-1 | TGCAGCCCACTTGCGGGTGTCACAGATACGCAGTATTTT | CSPLAGVTDTQYF
TRBJ2-7 | many | TRBD2 | TRBV3-1 | TGTGCCAGCAGCCAAGATCGACTAGCGGGGGCTCCAAGCGAGCAGTACTTC | CASSQDRLAGAPSEQYF
TRBJ1-5 | few | TRBD1 | TRBV19 | TGTGTTTCGTCAGGGGGCGATGGCCCCTATAGCAATCAGCCCCAGCATTTT | CVSSGGDGPYSNQPQHF
TRBJ2-2 | many | NA | TRBV20-1 | TGCAGTGCCCGTCTGGGAACGAACACCGGGGAGCTGTTTTTT | CSARLGTNTGELFF
TRBJ2-3 | many | NA | TRBV24-1 | TGTGCCACCAGTACCGGGGGGCTGGATACAGATACGCAGTATTTT | CATSTGGLDTDTQYF
TRBJ1-2 | few | TRBD1 | TRBV28 | TGTGCCAGCAGTTTTGAGGGGACAGGGAGGTATGGCTACACCTTC | CASSFEGTGRYGYTF
TRBJ2-7 | NA | TRBD1 | TRBV19 | TGTGCCAGTAGCCCGACAGGGGGCAAATACGAGCAGTACTTC | CASSPTGGKYEQYF
TRBJ2-3 | many | TRBD2 | TRBV4-2 | TGTGCCAGCAGCCAAGAACTAGCGGGGGCCGTACGACCCACAGATACGCAGTATTTT | CASSQELAGAVRPTDTQYF
TRBJ2-3 | many | NA | TRBV10-3 | TGTGCCATCAGTAGGGGACTTCGCACAGATACGCAGTATTTT | CAISRGLRTDTQYF
TRBJ2-3 | many | NA | TRBV20-1 | TGCAGTGCCTCGGGGAGAACAGATACGCAGTATTTT | CSASGRTDTQYF
TRBJ2-4 | many | TRBD2 | TRBV12-3/TRBV12-4 | TGTGCCAGCAGACTAGCGGGAGCCAAAAACATTCAGTACTTC | CASRLAGAKNIQYF
TRBJ2-3 | NA | TRBD2 | TRBV6-1 | TGTGCCAGCAGTCCTCCTCGGCTAGCGGGGGAAATAGATACGCAGTATTTT | CASSPPRLAGEIDTQYF
TRBJ2-1 | many | TRBD1 | TRBV24-1 | TGTGCCACCAGTGATTTTCGCGGACAGGGGGGCTACAATGAGCAGTTCTTC | CATSDFRGQGGYNEQFF
TRBJ2-1 | medium-sized | NA | TRBV20-1 | TGCAGTGCCTCGTTTACTAACAATGAGCAGTTCTTC | CSASFTNNEQFF
TRBJ2-1 | many | NA | TRBV20-1 | TGCAGTGCTAGAGGCTACTTGGGGGAGTTCTTC | CSARGYLGEFF
TRBJ2-5 | many | NA | TRBV11-2 | TGTGCCAGCAGCTCGGAGACCCAGTACTTC | CASSSETQYF
TRBJ1-1 | NA | NA | TRBV21-1 | TGTGCCAGCAACAGGGGGCGCCGAGGGGCTGAAGCTTTCTTT | CASNRGRRGAEAFF
TRBJ1-5 | many | TRBD1 | TRBV12-3/TRBV12-4 | TGTGCCAGCAGTAACACAGGGGGCAATCAGCCCCAGCATTTT | CASSNTGGNQPQHF
TRBJ2-7 | many | NA | TRBV6-1 | TGTGCCAGCAGTGTCGGGAACTACGAGCAGTACTTC | CASSVGNYEQYF
TRBJ1-5 | many | TRBD1 | TRBV12-3/TRBV12-4 | TGTGCCAGCAGTCACCAGGGGGGTTCCAATCAGCCCCAGCATTTT | CASSHQGGSNQPQHF
TRBJ2-3 | NA | TRBD2 | TRBV27 | TGTGCCACCCAACTATTGGGACTAGCGGGGGGGGCAGATACGCAGTATTTT | CATQLLGLAGGADTQYF
TRBJ2-4 | many | TRBD2 | TRBV7-2 | TGTGCCAGCAGAATTACTAGCGGGTCAATTCAGTACTTC | CASRITSGSIQYF
TRBJ2-7 | many | NA | TRBV4-2 | TGTGCCAGCAGCCAAGGGACAACCTACGAGCAGTACTTC | CASSQGTTYEQYF
TRBJ2-5 | many | TRBD2 | TRBV28 | TGTGCCAGCAGTCCGGGACTAGAGACCCCCCAAGAGACCCAGTACTTC | CASSPGLETPQETQYF
TRBJ1-2 | NA | NA | TRBV28 | TGTGCCAGCAGTTTGCCGGGACAAATCTGGGACTATGGCTACACCTTC | CASSLPGQIWDYGYTF
TRBJ2-6 | few | TRBD1 | TRBV7-3 | TGTGCCAGCAGCTTAAATCCCGCAGGGGGCGCGACTGGGGCCAACGTCCTGACTTTC | CASSLNPAGGATGANVLTF
TRBJ2-3 | many | TRBD2 | TRBV13 | TGTGCCAGCAGCTTACGCGGGGGGGCCGCGGATACGCAGTATTTT | CASSLRGGAADTQYF
TRBJ1-1 | many | NA | TRBV28 | TGTGCCAGCAGCCATCGCCCTGGCAGACCTATGAACACTGAAGCTTTCTTT | CASSHRPGRPMNTEAFF
TRBJ2-5 | many | TRBD1 | TRBV28 | TGTGCCAGCAGTTTACCGCGGGACAGGGTTACGGAGACCCAGTACTTC | CASSLPRDRVTETQYF
TRBJ2-7 | many | NA | TRBV28 | TGTGCCAGCAGTTTGGTGGACAGCTACGAGCAGTACTTC | CASSLVDSYEQYF
TRBJ2-7 | NA | NA | TRBV10-2 | TGCGCCAGCAGTGTTAGGGCAGCATACGAGCAGTACTTC | CASSVRAAYEQYF
TRBJ2-5 | many | NA | TRBV7-7 | TGTGCTAGCAGCTACTCCAGGTCAGAGACCCAGTACTTC | CASSYSRSETQYF
TRBJ1-5 | few | NA | TRBV6-5 | TGTGCCAGCAGTTACTGGGACAATAGTGGCAATCAGCCCCAGCATTTT | CASSYWDNSGNQPQHF
TRBJ1-6 | few | NA | TRBV14 | TGTGCCAGCAGCCAAGTGACTTCCCCCCATTCACCCCTCCACTTT | CASSQVTSPHSPLHF
TRBJ2-1 | NA | NA | TRBV7-3 | TGTGCCAGCAGTTTACGCGGAGCGAGTGAGCAGTTCTTC | CASSLRGASEQFF
TRBJ2-1 | few | TRBD2 | TRBV9 | TGTGCCAGCAGCGCCCCGATAGGGAAGACTAGCGGGGGCCGCTCCTACAATGAGCAGTTCTTC | CASSAPIGKTSGGRSYNEQFF
TRBJ2-1 | NA | NA | TRBV21-1 | TGTGCCAGCAGCAAAGATCCAGTTCTACCCTACAATGAGCAGTTCTTC | CASSKDPVLPYNEQFF
TRBJ2-5 | many | TRBD1 | TRBV28 | TGTGCCAGCATTTCTCAGGGGGCCGGAGAGACCCAGTACTTC | CASISQGAGETQYF
TRBJ1-1 | many | NA | TRBV5-5 | TGTGCCAGCGTTCAGGGTGCGAACACTGAAGCTTTCTTT | CASVQGANTEAFF
TRBJ2-3 | NA | NA | TRBV7-7 | TGTGCCAGCAGCCCGTCACACACAGATACGCAGTATTTT | CASSPSHTDTQYF
TRBJ1-4 | few | TRBD1 | TRBV12-3/TRBV12-4 | TGTGCCAGCAGTCCCCCGGGACAGGGAGGCGAAAAACTGTTTTTT | CASSPPGQGGEKLFF
TRBJ1-5 | many | TRBD1 | TRBV10-3 | TGTGCCATCAGCCGACAGGGGCCAGGCAATCAGCCCCAGCATTTT | CAISRQGPGNQPQHF
TRBJ1-1 | many | NA | TRBV5-5 | TGTGCCAGCAGTTATCCGGGGGCTGAAGTATCTTTCTTT | CASSYPGAEVSFF
TRBJ2-7 | NA | NA | TRBV25-1 | TGTGCCAGCACCAAAGGAGATAATTACGAGCAGTACTTC | CASTKGDNYEQYF
TRBJ2-3 | many | TRBD2 | TRBV5-1 | TGCGCCAGCAGTAATCTCCAGCGGGGAAGCACAGATACGCAGTATTTT | CASSNLQRGSTDTQYF
TRBJ2-5 | many | NA | TRBV18 | TGTGCCAGCTCCCCACTCGCGAGAGAGACCCAGTACTTC | CASSPLARETQYF